This paragraph reports one T cell receptor beta chain. This clone's antigen is unknown. Base qualities are not recorded, but no much larger clone differs from it by a single base. This entry comes from a study of T cell repertoires in cytomegalovirus infection (dated by TCRdb to the late 2010s). Background on the whole study: The HLA type of each donor mattered for the analysis, because public TCR beta signatures pointed to carriage of CMV infection along with the matching HLA type.

Reads for this sample came from an Illumina HiSeq 1500. Using fastp at Q25 and MiXCR, TCRdb reprocessed the public reads and kept productive beta chains. Records with the same CDR3 protein are collapsed into one entry carrying the most frequent genes and DNA. The sample table records fewer than 350,000 distinct CDR3 sequences; over 7.5% of these occur just once. The top ten clonotypes cover roughly 4% of the sample. The germline V gene (reference sequence) sets CDR1 to MNHNY and CDR2 to SVGAGI. From the cysteine up to the phenylalanine, the CDR3 has a length of 11 residues. Only CDR3 DNA is held: 33 bases, read in frame from base 1. The trim is 2 bases for V and 7 bases for J, with a gap of 4 bases between the germline ends. On the study overall, not on this receptor specifically: The ex vivo response was dominated by HLA-C-restricted CMV-specific TCR beta clonotypes, which also provided the single most frequent clonotype in two of eight donors. Carriers of CMV infection plus the relevant HLA type were discriminated by the cumulative frequency of public TCR beta family members in the study cohort and in an independent roughly 380-donor cohort.

The sequenced sample consisted of PBMCs. The rearrangement combines TRBV6-6 with TRBJ2-3, with the D gene call left open. The clonotype comes from a human donor in good health (CMV status not recorded). Some clones in this sample may be carry-over from other donors' samples. The CDR3 reads as follows: CASSYDHTQYF. The nucleotide sequence is TGTGCCAGCAGTTACGACCATACGCAGTATTTT.